The source of this T cell receptor (beta chain) is a study of blood T cells in healthy people across ages. Peripheral blood from each donor was collected in a volume of about 10 milliliters. Whole-study results and caveats: When set beside aged donors, long-lived donors presented more naive CD4+ cells and higher diversity.

Notes on this clonotype: What it recognizes is unknown.

J lost 6 bases, V lost 7 bases, and 7 bases had no gene match. The CDR3 contains 13 residues. The germline CDR1 and CDR2 sequences are SGHAT and FQNNGV. The use of a sample-barcoded 5' primer and a J-beta primer mix characterized a second PCR of roughly 6 to 11 cycles. MiXCR, applied by TCRdb to the 5' RACE reads, yields one record per CDR3 protein. The data contain 1.5 million to 2 million distinct CDR3 sequences, roughly 30% of them singletons. This clonotype was sampled from a woman in her twenties or thirties in good health. Sequenced: blood. The chain joins TRBV11-2 to TRBJ1-2; the match to TRBD1 covers 8 bases. CDR3 nucleotide sequence: TGTGCCAGCACAGGGGGCATAGGAAATGGCTACACCTTC. Protein product: CASTGGIGNGYTF.